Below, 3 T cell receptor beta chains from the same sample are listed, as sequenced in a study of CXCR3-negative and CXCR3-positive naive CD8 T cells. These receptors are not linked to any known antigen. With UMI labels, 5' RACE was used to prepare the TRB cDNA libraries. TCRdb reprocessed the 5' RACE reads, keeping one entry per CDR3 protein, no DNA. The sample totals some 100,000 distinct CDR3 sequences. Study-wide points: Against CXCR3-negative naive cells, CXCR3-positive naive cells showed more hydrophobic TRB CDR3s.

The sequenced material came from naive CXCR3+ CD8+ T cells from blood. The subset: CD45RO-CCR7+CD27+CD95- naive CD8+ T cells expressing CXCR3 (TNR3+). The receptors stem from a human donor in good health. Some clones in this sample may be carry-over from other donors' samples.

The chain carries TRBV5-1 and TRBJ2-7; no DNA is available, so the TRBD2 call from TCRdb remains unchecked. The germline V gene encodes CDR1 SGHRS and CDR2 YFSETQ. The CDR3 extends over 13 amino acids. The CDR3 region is CASSLTGVYEQYF.

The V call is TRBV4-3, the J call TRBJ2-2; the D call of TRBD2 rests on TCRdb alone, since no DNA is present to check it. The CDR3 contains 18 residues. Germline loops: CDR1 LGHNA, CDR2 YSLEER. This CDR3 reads CASSPRLAGGPVTGELFF.

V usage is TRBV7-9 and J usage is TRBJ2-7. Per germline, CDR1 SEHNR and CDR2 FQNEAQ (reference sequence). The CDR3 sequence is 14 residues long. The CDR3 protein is CASSLALGSMEQYF. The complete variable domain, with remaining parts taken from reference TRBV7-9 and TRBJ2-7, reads DTGVSQNPRHKITKRGQNVTFRCDPISEHNRLYWYRQTLGQGPEFLTYFQNEAQLEKSRLLSDRFSAERPKGSFSTLEIQRTEQGDSAMYLCASSLALGSMEQYFGPGTRLTVT.